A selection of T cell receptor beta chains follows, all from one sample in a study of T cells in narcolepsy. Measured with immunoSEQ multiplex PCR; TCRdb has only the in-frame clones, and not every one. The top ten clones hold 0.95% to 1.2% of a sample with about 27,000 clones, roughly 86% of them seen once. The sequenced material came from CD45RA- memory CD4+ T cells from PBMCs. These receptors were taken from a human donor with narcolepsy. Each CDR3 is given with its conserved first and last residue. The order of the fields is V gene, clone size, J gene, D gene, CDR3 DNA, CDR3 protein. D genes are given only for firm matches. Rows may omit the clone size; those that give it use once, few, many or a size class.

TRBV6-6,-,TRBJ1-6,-,TGTGCCAGCAGTAGGGCAGTCCCAGGGACACCCCTCCACTTT,CASSRAVPGTPLHF
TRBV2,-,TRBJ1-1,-,TGTGCCAGCACTAAATTGGGGGGGACCGTTGACACTGAAGCTTTCTTT,CASTKLGGTVDTEAFF
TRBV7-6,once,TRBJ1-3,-,TGTGCCAGCAGCTGGGGGAACTCTGGAAACACCATATATTTT,CASSWGNSGNTIYF
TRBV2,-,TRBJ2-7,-,TGTGCCAGCAAGGCAGGGAGATACGAGCAGTACTTC,CASKAGRYEQYF
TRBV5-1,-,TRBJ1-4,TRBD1,TGCGCCAGCAGCCACAGGGGTTCCGATGAAAAACTGTTTTTT,CASSHRGSDEKLFF
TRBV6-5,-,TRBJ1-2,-,TGTGCCAGCAGTTACGATGCCAGGGGACGGTATGGCTACACCTTC,CASSYDARGRYGYTF
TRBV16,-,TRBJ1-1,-,TGTGCCAGCAGCCAATACGCAGATAACACTGAAGCTTTCTTT,CASSQYADNTEAFF
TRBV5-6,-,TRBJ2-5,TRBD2,TGTGCCAGCAGCCACAAACTAGCGGGGTCGCAGACCCAGTACTTC,CASSHKLAGSQTQYF
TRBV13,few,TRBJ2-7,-,TGTGCCAGCAGCTTCCACAGGGCCGGGGAGCAGTACTTC,CASSFHRAGEQYF
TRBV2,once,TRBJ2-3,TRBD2,TGTGCCAGCATGACCTCGCTAGCGGGGGTAAATAGAGATACGCAGTATTTT,CASMTSLAGVNRDTQYF
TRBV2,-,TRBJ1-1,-,TGTGCCAGCAAACGGGGGGTGAACACTGAAGCTTTCTTT,CASKRGVNTEAFF
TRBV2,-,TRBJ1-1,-,TGTGCCAGCAGTGGGCCAATAACGAACACTGAAGCTTTCTTT,CASSGPITNTEAFF
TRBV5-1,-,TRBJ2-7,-,TGCGCCAGCAGCCCGGACAGTTACGAGCAGTACTTC,CASSPDSYEQYF
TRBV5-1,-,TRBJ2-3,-,TGCGCCAGCAGCTACTTCACAGATACGCAGTATTTT,CASSYFTDTQYF
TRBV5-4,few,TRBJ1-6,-,TGTGCCAGCAGCTGGGGGATAGGAGATTCACCCCTCCACTTT,CASSWGIGDSPLHF
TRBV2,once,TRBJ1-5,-,TGTGCCAGCACTTATAGCAATCAGCCCCAGCATTTT,CASTYSNQPQHF
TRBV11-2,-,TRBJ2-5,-,TGTGCCAGCAGGATGAGGTCTAGTGGGGAGACCCAGTACTTC,CASRMRSSGETQYF
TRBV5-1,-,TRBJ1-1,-,TGCGCCAGCAGCTTGGCCGCGAACACTGAAGCTTTCTTT,CASSLAANTEAFF
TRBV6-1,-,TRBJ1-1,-,TGTGCCAGCAGTTATTTAGGGGCCGTCACTGAAGCTTTCTTT,CASSYLGAVTEAFF
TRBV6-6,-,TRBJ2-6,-,TGTGCCAGCAGTTTTAGGGACTCTGGGGCCAACGTCCTGACTTTC,CASSFRDSGANVLTF
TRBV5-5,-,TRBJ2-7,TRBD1,TGTGCCAGCAGCCCCCTCGGACAGGGGCCGGGGGGGCAGTACTTC,CASSPLGQGPGGQYF
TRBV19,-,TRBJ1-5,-,TGTGCCAGTAGTATAATCAATCAGCCCCAGCATTTT,CASSIINQPQHF
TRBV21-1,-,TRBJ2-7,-,TGTGCCAGCAGCCCCAGGTGGGGGGGCAGGGACGAGCAGTACTTC,CASSPRWGGRDEQYF
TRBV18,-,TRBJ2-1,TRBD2,TGTGCCAGCTCACACGTGAGGATAGCGGGGGGGCCCAATGAGCAGTTCTTC,CASSHVRIAGGPNEQFF
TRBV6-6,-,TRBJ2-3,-,TGTGCCACCTACCTAGATACGCAGTATTTT,CATYLDTQYF
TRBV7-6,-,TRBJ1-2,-,TGTGCCAGCAGCTTAGTGGAACGGGATGGCTACACCTTC,CASSLVERDGYTF
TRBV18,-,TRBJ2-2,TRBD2,TGTGCCAGCTCACCCCGGACTAGCGGGGAATCAGGGGAGCTGTTTTTT,CASSPRTSGESGELFF
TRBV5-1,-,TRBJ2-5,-,TGCGCCAGCAGCTCAGGACGGGGGATTCCACAAGAGACCCAGTACTTC,CASSSGRGIPQETQYF
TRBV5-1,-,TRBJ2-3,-,TGCGCCAGCAGCTTGGGGCTTACAGATACGCAGTATTTT,CASSLGLTDTQYF
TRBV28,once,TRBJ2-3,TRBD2,TGTGCCAGCAGTTTATTGGGACTAGTCGGGGGTACGCAGTATTTT,CASSLLGLVGGTQYF
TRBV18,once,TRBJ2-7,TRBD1,TGTGCCAGCGGACAGGGGGCCTCCTACGAGCAGTACTTC,CASGQGASYEQYF